The 29 T cell receptor beta chains in this list originate from one sample, sequenced in a study of blood T cells in healthy people across ages. Next came a second PCR, run for about 6 to 11 cycles, which used a sample-barcoded 5' primer along with a J-beta primer mix. TCRdb called the 5' RACE reads again in MiXCR, with one record for every CDR3 protein. The data contain 1.5 million to 2 million distinct CDR3 sequences, 49% of them singletons. The sample was blood. The receptor source for this set is a woman aged 40 to 50 in good health.

Concerning this clonotype itself: The germline gene is not matched at one end of the junction; a read error may be the cause. V gene TRBV29-1 combines with J gene TRBJ2-4; the match to TRBD1 covers 11 bases. The J call is uncertain, as TRBJ2-7 better fits the DNA end. Germline CDR1 reads SQVTM; CDR2 reads ANQGSEA. The CDR3 covers 14 residues. Here the CDR3 DNA reads TGCGGCGTGGCGGGACAGGGGGATTCTTACGAGCAGTACTTC. Translation gives CGVAGQGDSYEQYF.

The chain recombines TRBV6-2 or TRBV6-3 with TRBJ1-2; D not certain. The CDR3 runs 14 residues. In germline, CDR1 is MNHEY, CDR2 SVGEGT. Trimming removed 2 bases at V and 1 base at J, with 8 bases between. The CDR3 protein is CASSYLGVNYGYTF. CDR3 DNA: TGTGCCAGCAGTTACCTGGGCGTTAACTATGGCTACACCTTC.

V and J are TRBV24-1 and TRBJ1-5; D is unresolved. With 4 bases removed from V and 6 bases from J, the gap between germline ends came to 6 bases. The CDR3 has 12 amino acids. The germline V gene encodes CDR1 KGHDR and CDR2 SFDVKD. The DNA for the CDR3 is TGTGCCACCAGTGACCTAGGTCAGCCCCAGCATTTT. It encodes CATSDLGQPQHF.

As regards this clonotype: A clone one base away is much larger, so this may be a read error. The chain joins TRBV20-1 to TRBJ1-2; D is undetermined. Germline V CDR1 and CDR2: DFQATT, SNEGSKA (reference sequence). The V end lost 6 bases, the J end lost 0 bases, and 17 bases lay between the germline ends. The CDR3 is 15 amino acids. CDR3 in amino acids: CSATEAPRSNYGYTF. The CDR3 region has the DNA TGCAGTGCCACGGAAGCCCCTAGATCTAACTATGGCTACACCTTC.

This rearrangement joins TRBV4-2 to TRBJ1-5; no definite D call. CDR3 size: 16 residues. The V end lost 0 bases, the J end lost 4 bases, and 13 bases lay between the germline ends. Germline CDR1 LGHNA, CDR2 YNFKEQ. DNA for the CDR3: TGTGCCAGCAGCCAAGATGAGACGATGGGGAATCAGCCCCAGCATTTT. The encoded protein is CASSQDETMGNQPQHF.

V usage is TRBV29-1 and J usage is TRBJ2-3; tentatively, D is TRBD2 (5 bases). V was pared by 6 bases and J by 0 bases, with 19 bases between. CDR1 is SQVTM, CDR2 ANQGSEA, per germline. CDR3 size: 16 residues. CDR3 bases: TGCAGCGTCGATAGGACCCGGGATACTAGCACAGATACGCAGTATTTT. Translating it yields CSVDRTRDTSTDTQYF.

V gene TRBV5-1 combines with J gene TRBJ1-1; 9 positions agree with TRBD1. The CDR3 covers 14 residues. The germline V gene has CDR1 SGHRS and CDR2 YFSETQ. With V trimmed by 4 bases and J by 5 bases, 6 bases remained unmatched. The CDR3 DNA follows: TGCGCCAGCAGCCCTGGACAGGGGAGGACTGAAGCTTTCTTT. This sequence encodes CASSPGQGRTEAFF. Looking up the rest from reference TRBV5-1 and TRBJ1-1 gives the full variable domain: KAGVTQTPRYLIKTRGQQVTLSCSPISGHRSVSWYQQTPGQGLQFLFEYFSETQRNKGNFPGRFSGRQFSNSRSEMNVSTLELGDSALYLCASSPGQGRTEAFFGQGTRLTVV.

The CDR3 DNA reads as TGTGCCAGCAGTACACAGGATCCCTACAATGAGCAGTTCTTC. Its protein is CASSTQDPYNEQFF. The rearrangement links TRBV28 to TRBJ2-1; TRBD1 might be the D (5 bases). V dropped 5 bases and J dropped 2 bases, with 10 bases sitting between them. CDR1 is MDHEN, CDR2 SYDVKM, per germline. This CDR3 comprises 14 residues.

The CDR3 DNA reads TGCAGTGCCACCTGGCGGGAGCAGTACTTC. Its translation: CSATWREQYF. This chain uses TRBV20-1 with TRBJ2-5, with 7 bases that match TRBD2. The CDR3 has 10 amino acids. Germline assignment: CDR1 DFQATT and CDR2 SNEGSKA (reference sequence). The ends lost 6 bases at V and 11 bases at J; junction bases unmatched: 6.

The CDR3 nucleotides are TGTGCCAGCAGTAACGCAGCCGGGCCCTACTATGGCTACACCTTC. Translated: CASSNAAGPYYGYTF. The gene calls are TRBV6-5 and TRBJ1-2; D not resolved. Germline values: CDR1 MNHEY, CDR2 SVGAGI. This CDR3 has 15 amino acids. The V end was cut by 5 bases, the J end by 3 bases, with 16 bases between.

V is TRBV20-1 and J is TRBJ2-3; D not certain. Looked up from germline, CDR1 is DFQATT and CDR2 is SNEGSKA (reference sequence). This CDR3 contains 13 residues. With 5 bases removed from V and 2 bases from J, the gap between germline ends came to 11 bases. The CDR3: CSALGTTTDTQYF. DNA of the CDR3: TGCAGTGCTCTCGGAACGACCACAGATACGCAGTATTTT.

In the case of this clonotype: A much larger clone sits a single nucleotide away, making a read error possible. The chain is built from TRBV15 and TRBJ2-1; no definite D call. CDR3 length equals 16 residues. In germline, CDR1 is LNHNV, CDR2 YYDKDF (reference sequence). Between the trimmed V and J ends, which lost 2 bases and 0 bases, there was a span of 11 bases. The CDR3 here is CATSRRRTSSYNEQFF. DNA of the CDR3: TGTGCCACCAGCAGAAGGCGGACGAGCTCCTACAATGAGCAGTTCTTC.

CDR3 sequence reads: CASASGTGVWFF. The CDR3 bases are TGTGCCAGCGCCTCCGGGACAGGGGTATGGTTCTTC. This sequence joins TRBV27 and TRBJ2-1; 10 bases agree with TRBD1. The V and J ends lost 8 bases and 15 bases, in that order; junction bases with no gene match: 10. In germline, CDR1 is MNHEY, CDR2 SMNVEV (reference sequence). The CDR3 is 12 residues long.

This chain joins TRBV20-1 and TRBJ1-2; a possible D gene is TRBD1 (5 bases). Germline values: CDR1 DFQATT, CDR2 SNEGSKA (reference sequence). The CDR3 is 13 amino acids. V was clipped by 5 bases and J by 10 bases, with 20 bases between them. CDR3 sequence reads: CSAPTGRGEDYTF. In DNA, the CDR3 is TGCAGTGCTCCCACCGGACGGGGGGAGGACTACACCTTC.

The CDR3 here is CAISEIATGELFF. The CDR3 coding sequence is TGTGCCATCAGTGAGATAGCAACCGGGGAGCTGTTTTTT. This sequence joins TRBV10-3 and TRBJ2-2; D gene ambiguous. Trimming stripped 2 bases from V and 5 bases from J, with 6 bases between. Germline V gene lookup returns CDR1 ENHRY and CDR2 SYGVKD. The CDR3 contains 13 residues.

The chain carries TRBV7-9 and TRBJ2-3; D remains unclear. The CDR3 has 14 residues. The V gene lost 3 bases and the J gene lost 6 bases, with 13 bases spanning the gap. In germline, CDR1 is SEHNR, CDR2 FQNEAQ (reference sequence). For the CDR3, the DNA is TGTGCCAGCAGCTTGGAATCTAGGGCGGATACGCAGTATTTT. It specifies CASSLESRADTQYF.

This chain uses TRBV4-1 with TRBJ2-1, with no clear D. The CDR3 is made up of 11 amino acids. CDR1 MGHRA and CDR2 YSYEKL come from the germline V gene. Trimming left V 4 bases short and J 15 bases short, with 13 bases between. The CDR3 sequence is CASSPGEDVFF. The CDR3 DNA sequence: TGCGCCAGCAGCCCCGGAGAGGACGTGTTCTTC.

This clonotype was counted between two and nine times. This chain links TRBV20-1 with TRBJ2-1; 9 bases fit TRBD1. V shed 5 bases and J 2 bases; nucleotides not matched to a gene: 7. CDR3 length equals 15 residues. Germline values: CDR1 DFQATT, CDR2 SNEGSKA (reference sequence). The CDR3 sequence: CSASGTGWAYNEQFF. For the CDR3, the DNA is TGCAGTGCTTCCGGGACAGGGTGGGCCTACAATGAGCAGTTCTTC.

This clonotype was recorded a few times. The chain employs TRBV4-2 and TRBJ1-2, with TRBD1 matching over 7 bases. Per germline, CDR1 LGHNA and CDR2 YNFKEQ. With V trimmed by 6 bases and J by 5 bases, 9 bases remained unmatched. The CDR3 sequence is 14 residues long. In nucleotides, the CDR3 is TGTGCCAGCAGAAGCGGGGACAGTGGATATGGCTACACCTTC. This encodes CASRSGDSGYGYTF.

This clonotype showed up just a few times. The V and J genes are TRBV10-3 and TRBJ2-1; possibly TRBD1 or TRBD2 for D (5 bases each). The CDR3 has 11 amino acids. In germline, CDR1 is ENHRY, CDR2 SYGVKD. V lost 5 bases and J lost 8, with 7 bases in between. As DNA, the CDR3 is TGTGCCATCAGTCGAGGGGATGAGCAGTTCTTC. It specifies CAISRGDEQFF.

The rearrangement links TRBV12-3 or TRBV12-4 to TRBJ1-1; D gene ambiguous. The CDR3 is made up of 14 amino acids. V lost 8 bases and J 0 bases, leaving 13 bases between the germline ends. This chain's CDR3 is CASSLSTVNTEAFF. CDR3 sequence (DNA): TGTGCCAGCTCACTCTCGACGGTGAACACTGAAGCTTTCTTT.

The chain couples TRBV12-5 to TRBJ2-7, with D uncertain. The J call is uncertain, as TRBJ2-5 better fits the DNA end. The CDR3 is made up of 15 amino acids. Germline V gene data show CDR1 as LGHNT and CDR2 as FRNRAP. The chain's CDR3 is CASGLGTQVRETQYF. CDR3 nucleotides: TGTGCTAGTGGTTTGGGGACCCAGGTCCGGGAGACCCAGTACTTC.

The rearrangement uses TRBV10-3 and TRBJ1-6, with a weak D call TRBD1 (6 bases). Trimming shortened V by 6 bases and J by 7 bases, and 16 bases separated the two germline ends. CDR1 is ENHRY and CDR2 is SYGVKD in the germline V gene. This CDR3 contains 15 residues. CDR3 residues: CAIRAWTDENSPLHF. The CDR3, as DNA: TGTGCCATCAGGGCTTGGACAGATGAGAATTCACCCCTCCACTTT.

The CDR3 DNA reads TGTGCCAGCAGCCAAGAACCGAGGGGCACAGATACGCAGTATTTT. As protein: CASSQEPRGTDTQYF. This sequence joins TRBV4-2 and TRBJ2-3; the D gene is possibly TRBD2 (5 bases). Deletions cut 0 bases from V and 1 base from J, with 8 bases between. This CDR3 has 15 residues. Germline V gene sequence: CDR1 LGHNA, CDR2 YNFKEQ.

On this clonotype: A junction boundary mismatches the germline segment, possibly from a read error. CDR3 DNA: TGTGCCAGCAGGACGGTCCAAGGGGCAACAGATGCGCAGTATTTT. It specifies CASRTVQGATDAQYF. This chain joins TRBV7-2 and TRBJ2-3; a possible D gene is TRBD1 (5 bases). The length of the CDR3 is 15 residues. CDR1 is SGHTA and CDR2 is FQGNSA in the germline V gene. Filled out from reference TRBV7-2 and TRBJ2-3, the complete variable domain reads GAGVSQSPSNKVTEKGKDVELRCDPISGHTALYWYRQSLGQGLEFLIYFQGNSAPDKSGLPSDRFSAERTGGSVSTLTIQRTQQEDSAVYLCASRTVQGATDAQYFGPGTRLTVL.

This clonotype has only a few counts. The V call is TRBV12-3 or TRBV12-4, the J call TRBJ2-7; possibly TRBD1 for D (6 bases). The V and J ends lost 6 bases and 8 bases respectively, with 14 bases between them. The CDR3 totals 12 residues. The CDR3 coding sequence is TGTGCCAGCAGCCAAAGACAGGCTAAGCAGTACTTC. This encodes CASSQRQAKQYF.

The DNA for the CDR3 is TGTGCCAGCAAAATTACAGGGAGTGCAGATACGCAGTATTTT. The encoded protein is CASKITGSADTQYF. This sequence joins TRBV6-6 and TRBJ2-3; a possible D gene is TRBD1 (6 bases). CDR3 length: 14 amino acids. In germline, CDR1 is MNHNY, CDR2 SVGAGI (reference sequence). V gave up 7 bases and J gave up 4 bases, with 15 bases separating them.

On this clonotype itself: Given a much more abundant clone one base away, this may be a read error. The chain couples TRBV4-1 to TRBJ1-2; D not resolved. Germline CDR1 reads MGHRA; CDR2 reads YSYEKL. V lost 1 base and J 4 bases, leaving 10 bases between the germline ends. The CDR3 spans 14 residues. CDR3 protein: CASSQVPDSYGYTF. The CDR3 coding sequence is TGCGCCAGCAGCCAAGTCCCCGATAGCTATGGCTACACCTTC.

This clonotype was seen a handful of times. The chain joins TRBV7-2 to TRBJ1-5; D is unresolved. The germline CDR1 and CDR2 sequences are SGHTA and FQGNSA. V lost 5 bases and J 0 bases, leaving 8 bases between the germline ends. The CDR3 length is 14 residues. CDR3 sequence (DNA): TGTGCCAGCAGCACTGACCATAGCAATCAGCCCCAGCATTTT. Translation: CASSTDHSNQPQHF.